This TCR beta chain derives from a study of shared clonotypes between healthy human individuals (dated by TCRdb to 2018 to 2020). In terms of the full investigation: The cohort comprised two women and a few men aged 18 to 49 years. Blood TCR repertoires of roughly five healthy adults were deeply sequenced to estimate repertoire size and the extent of clonotype sharing between individuals. To increase sequencing depth and limit assay-specific biases, different laboratories used diverse techniques to prepare libraries and sequence TCR repertoires. Per donor, leukapheresis produced somewhere between about 0.85 and 10 billion PBMCs.

General conclusions and limits of the study: Because the study included a small number of donors, the genetic and exposure-history diversity represented was limited. Sampling was restricted to blood, and TCR repertoires in tissue are likely to differ from TCR repertoires in blood. Based on pairwise subsampling, the degree of clonotype sharing among donors was expected to be affected by sequencing depth.

Using the deep immunoSEQ assay, multiplex PCR amplified TCR CDR3 regions from genomic DNA. Extracted genomic DNA from each cell subset was distributed evenly across all wells of several immunoSEQ 96-well plates, and each plate was treated as a replicate. For unsorted PBMC, about 0.3 ug genomic DNA, equal to 30,000 or so T cell genomes, was loaded into each replicate PCR. Ten immunoSEQ deep assay plates were used to sequence unsorted PBMC genomic DNA. The purified libraries were quantified using a Qubit 3.0 fluorometer, sized with a Bioanalyzer 2100, and then quantified again using the KAPA Library Quantification kit. Every immunoSEQ 96-well plate was sequenced on a separate single-read 150-cycle Illumina NextSeq 550 flow cell. Processing in the source paper ran as follows. Because the immunoSEQ output held only junctional sequences and lacked quality scores, the filtering could not match the filtering applied to full-length reads. Sequences were annotated with PyIR, a Python wrapper for IgBLAST v1.9, and V/J genes and CDR3 were assigned using IMGT germline references. Reads were filtered out if the reads had weak V/J assignments (E-value above 1e-6), no CDR3, stop codons, out-of-frame junctions, or ambiguous translated residues. V3J clonotypes were defined as sequences sharing an identical inferred V gene, J gene, and CDR3 amino acid sequence. The percentage overlap between two repertoires was calculated by dividing the number of shared unique clonotypes by the size of the smaller repertoire. Three approaches were used to assess repertoire richness: RTK rarefaction, the Chao1 estimator, and Recon v2.1 estimates of unobserved clonotypes. TCRdb stores this immuneACCESS table with in-frame sequences only. Part of the clones is absent; in the studies checked, under half of the shortfall reflects unresolved V genes, and no reason is known for the rest. V, J and clone size reflect that table, while D and trimming were determined from the DNA. The sample contains about 560,000 clones, roughly 79% of them found a single time. 12% of the sample rests with the top ten.

From the cysteine up to the phenylalanine, the CDR3 has a length of 14 residues. Here the CDR3 DNA is all that survives: 42 bases in frame from base 1. The junction carries 9 bases between V and J, which are trimmed by 9 bases and 0 bases respectively. CDR1 and CDR2, per the germline V gene, are ENHRY and SYGVKD. The donors were healthy, HIV-negative adults who had no recently reported acute infections or vaccinations. All donors were Caucasian adults living in Nashville, Tennessee, USA. For unsorted samples, some 87 million PBMCs were counted, and genomic DNA was extracted using the QIAamp DNA Blood Mini kit. After blood collection by leukapheresis, PBMCs were isolated using Ficoll-Histopaque density gradient centrifugation and then cryopreserved in the vapor phase of liquid nitrogen. In its sample, this clone was seen many times. Its antigen is still unknown. The input lacks base qualities; no much larger clone sits a single base away.

Recombination connected TRBV10-3 to TRBJ2-6, with the D gene not confidently named. The sequencing sample was made of PBMCs. The origin of this receptor is a middle-aged woman in good health. Some clones in this sample may be carry-over from other donors' samples. CDR3 loop: CAILPSSGANVLTF. In nucleotide form, the sequence is TGTGCCATTTTACCGAGCTCTGGGGCCAACGTCCTGACTTTC.